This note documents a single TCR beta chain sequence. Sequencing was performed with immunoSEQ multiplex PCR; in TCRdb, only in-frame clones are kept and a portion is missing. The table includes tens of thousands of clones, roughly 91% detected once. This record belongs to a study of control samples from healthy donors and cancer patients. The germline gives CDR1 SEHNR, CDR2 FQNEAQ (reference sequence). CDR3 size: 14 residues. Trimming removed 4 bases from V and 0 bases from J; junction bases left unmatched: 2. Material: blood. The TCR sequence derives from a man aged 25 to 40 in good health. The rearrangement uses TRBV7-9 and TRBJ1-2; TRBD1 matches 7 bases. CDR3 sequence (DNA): TGTGCCAGCAGCTCTGGACAGGCTAACTATGGCTACACCTTC. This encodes CASSSGQANYGYTF.